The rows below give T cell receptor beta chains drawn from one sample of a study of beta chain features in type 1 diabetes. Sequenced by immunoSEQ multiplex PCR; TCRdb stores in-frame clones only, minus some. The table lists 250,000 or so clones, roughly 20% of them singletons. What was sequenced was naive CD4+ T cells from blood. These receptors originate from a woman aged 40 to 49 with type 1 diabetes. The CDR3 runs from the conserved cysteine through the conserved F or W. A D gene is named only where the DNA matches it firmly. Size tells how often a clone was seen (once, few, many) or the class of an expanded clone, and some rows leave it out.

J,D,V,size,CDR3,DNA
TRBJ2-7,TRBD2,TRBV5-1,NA,CASSYLAGGPGEQYF,TGCGCCAGCAGCTATTTAGCGGGAGGGCCTGGGGAGCAGTACTTC
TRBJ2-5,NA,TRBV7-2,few,CASSLTSVWETQYF,TGTGCCAGCAGCTTAACCAGCGTATGGGAGACCCAGTACTTC
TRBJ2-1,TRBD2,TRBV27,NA,CASSRGGQPYNEQFF,TGTGCCAGCAGCCGCGGGGGGCAACCCTACAATGAGCAGTTCTTC
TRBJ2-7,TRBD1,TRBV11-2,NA,CASSLGRRTGLRRVYF,TGTGCCAGCAGCTTAGGCCGCAGGACAGGGTTACGGAGGGTGTACTTC
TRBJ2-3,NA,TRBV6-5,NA,CASSYRGTDTQYF,TGTGCCAGCAGTTACCGGGGCACAGATACGCAGTATTTT
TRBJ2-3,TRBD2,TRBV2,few,CASRLLAGGTDTQYF,TGTGCCAGCAGATTGCTAGCGGGCGGCACAGATACGCAGTATTTT
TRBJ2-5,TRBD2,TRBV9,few,CASSLGLAGGGVQETQYF,TGTGCCAGCAGCCTCGGACTAGCGGGAGGAGGTGTTCAAGAGACCCAGTACTTC
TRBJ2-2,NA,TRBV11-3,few,CASSSQGYGELFF,TGTGCCAGCAGCTCTCAGGGGTACGGGGAGCTGTTTTTT
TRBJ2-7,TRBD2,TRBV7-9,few,CASSLDGLADVSYEQYF,TGTGCCAGCAGCTTAGATGGCCTAGCGGACGTTTCCTACGAGCAGTACTTC
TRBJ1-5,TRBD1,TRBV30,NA,CAWSRQGAGGNQPQHF,TGTGCCTGGAGCAGACAGGGGGCTGGTGGCAATCAGCCCCAGCATTTT
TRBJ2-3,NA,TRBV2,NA,CASSDQGTDTQYF,TGTGCCAGCAGTGATCAGGGCACAGATACGCAGTATTTT
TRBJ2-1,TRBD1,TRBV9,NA,CASSNTGAPPRNEQFF,TGTGCCAGCAGCAACACAGGGGCCCCACCCCGCAATGAGCAGTTCTTC
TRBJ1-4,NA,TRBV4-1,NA,CASSQQSNQGSPRLF,TGCGCCAGCAGCCAACAATCCAATCAGGGCAGTCCCCGGTTGTTT
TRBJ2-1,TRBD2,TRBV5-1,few,CASSRLGTSIQAEQFF,TGCGCCAGCAGCAGACTAGGGACTAGCATTCAAGCTGAGCAGTTCTTC
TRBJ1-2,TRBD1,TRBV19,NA,CASSDRGSDGYTF,TGTGCCAGTAGTGACAGGGGATCAGATGGCTACACCTTC
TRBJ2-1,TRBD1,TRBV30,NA,CAWTEGTGGGEQFF,TGTGCCTGGACTGAGGGGACAGGGGGGGGTGAGCAGTTCTTC
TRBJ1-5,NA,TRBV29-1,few,CSVGTGWNQPQHF,TGCAGCGTCGGTACAGGGTGGAATCAGCCCCAGCATTTT
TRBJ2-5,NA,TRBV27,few,CASHSSGESQETQYF,TGTGCCAGCCACTCCTCAGGGGAGAGCCAAGAGACCCAGTACTTC
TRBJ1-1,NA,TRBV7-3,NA,CASSPQQGNTEAFF,TGTGCCAGCAGCCCTCAGCAGGGGAACACTGAAGCTTTCTTT
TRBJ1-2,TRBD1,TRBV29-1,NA,CSVRGYSRGDDGYTF,TGCAGCGTTCGAGGTTATTCCAGGGGGGACGATGGCTACACCTTC
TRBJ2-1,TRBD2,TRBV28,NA,CASSLQLASEQFF,TGTGCCAGCAGTCTCCAACTAGCGAGTGAGCAGTTCTTC
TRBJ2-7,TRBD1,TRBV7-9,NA,CASSDRDEQYF,TGTGCCAGCAGCGACAGGGACGAGCAGTACTTC
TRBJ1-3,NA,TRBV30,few,CAWAGRHLSSGNTIYF,TGTGCCTGGGCCGGGAGACACCTAAGCTCTGGAAACACCATATATTTT
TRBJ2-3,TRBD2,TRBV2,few,CASSDRGSSTDTQYF,TGTGCCAGCAGTGACCGCGGGAGTAGCACAGATACGCAGTATTTT
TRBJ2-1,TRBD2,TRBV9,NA,CASSTRGEQYNEQFF,TGTGCCAGCAGCACACGGGGGGAACAATACAATGAGCAGTTCTTC
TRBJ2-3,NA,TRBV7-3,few,CASSSRGHSTDTQYF,TGTGCCAGCAGCTCCAGGGGCCACAGCACAGATACGCAGTATTTT
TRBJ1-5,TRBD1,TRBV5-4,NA,CASSPNRQGDQPQHF,TGTGCCAGCAGCCCGAACAGACAGGGAGATCAGCCCCAGCATTTT
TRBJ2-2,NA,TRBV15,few,CATNKGGENTGELFF,TGTGCCACCAACAAAGGGGGGGAAAACACCGGGGAGCTGTTTTTT
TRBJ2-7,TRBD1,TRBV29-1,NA,CSVTSGGASAYEQYF,TGCAGCGTTACTTCAGGGGGCGCGTCCGCCTACGAGCAGTACTTC
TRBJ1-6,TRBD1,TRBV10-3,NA,CATADRVNSPLHF,TGTGCCACCGCTGACAGGGTGAATTCACCCCTCCACTTT
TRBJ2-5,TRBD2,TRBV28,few,CASNSGGPKTQYF,TGTGCCAGCAATAGCGGGGGACCGAAGACCCAGTACTTC
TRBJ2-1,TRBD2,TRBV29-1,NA,CSVEASGAYNEQFF,TGCAGCGTTGAAGCTAGCGGGGCCTACAATGAGCAGTTCTTC